A single T cell receptor (beta chain) is shown here with its context. RNA in amounts of about 0.5 to 1 ug was reverse transcribed with random hexamers. Amplification of TCR beta CDR3 spanned 54 Vbeta and 13 Jbeta via immunoSEQ multiplex PCR. TCRdb passed the immunoSEQ multiplex PCR reads through MiXCR, listing each CDR3 protein once. The sample yields approximately 71,000 distinct CDR3 sequences, 96% seen once. The source of the sample is a study of CD8 T cells in Susac syndrome. TCR beta sequencing covered blood CD8+ and CD4+ T cells. The multiple sclerosis controls, all treatment-naive patients, had relapsing-remitting disease that was stable or active. TEMRA cells were enriched by FACS, and CD4+ and CD8+ T cells were negatively isolated. CDR1 GTSNPN and CDR2 SVGIG come from the germline V gene (reference sequence). Trimming left V 4 bases short and J 9 bases short, with 18 bases between. CDR3 length equals 13 residues.

The sequencing input was CD4+ T cells from PBMCs. This rearrangement joins TRBV30 to TRBJ2-5; D gene unclear. The TCR was taken from a human donor with multiple sclerosis. CDR3 nucleotides: TGTGCCTGGAATTTGGGCCCCCAGGCGGCCCAGTACTTC. Encoded protein: CAWNLGPQAAQYF.